This T cell receptor (beta chain) derives from a study of T cell clonotyping in hematopoietic cell transplantation. V was shortened by 0 bases and J by 0 bases, with 9 bases between the two germline ends. This CDR3 has 16 residues. Germline CDR1 reads MGHRA; CDR2 reads YSYEKL. The protocol was immunoSEQ multiplex PCR, while the TCRdb copy is restricted to in-frame clones and leaves out a portion. The sample shows thousands of clones, about 98% of them seen only once. This sample comprised PBMCs, obtained 30 days after allogeneic stem cell transplant. The chain is built from TRBV4-1 and TRBJ1-5, with D unclear. The origin of this receptor is a male patient aged 60 to 75 who had an allogeneic stem cell transplant from a related donor, so the T cells may come from the graft donor. Some clones in this sample may be carry-over from other donors' samples. The CDR3 nucleotides are TGCGCCAGCAGCCAAGAACCGCTGTATAGCAATCAGCCCCAGCATTTT. Its translation: CASSQEPLYSNQPQHF.